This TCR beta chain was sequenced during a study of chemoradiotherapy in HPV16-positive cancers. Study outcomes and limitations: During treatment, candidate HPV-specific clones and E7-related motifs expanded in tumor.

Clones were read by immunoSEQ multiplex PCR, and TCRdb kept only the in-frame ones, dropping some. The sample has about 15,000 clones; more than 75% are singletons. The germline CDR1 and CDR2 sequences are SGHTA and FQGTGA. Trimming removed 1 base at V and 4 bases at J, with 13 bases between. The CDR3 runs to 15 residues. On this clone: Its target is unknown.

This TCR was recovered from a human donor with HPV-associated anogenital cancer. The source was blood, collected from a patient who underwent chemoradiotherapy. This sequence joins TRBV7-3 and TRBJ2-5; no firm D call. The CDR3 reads CASSLRVSQGETQYF. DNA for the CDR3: TGTGCCAGCAGCTTAAGAGTGTCTCAAGGAGAGACCCAGTACTTC.